The next 7 T cell receptor beta chains were all read from a single sample in a study of blood T cell repertoires in COVID-19. This table comes from immunoSEQ multiplex PCR, and its TCRdb copy is limited to in-frame clones, with some not included. The sample has approximately 150,000 clones; about nine tenths are singletons. Sequenced input: PBMCs or T cells enriched from blood (not recorded which). The receptor source for this set is a woman aged 40 to 50 who had been exposed to COVID-19.

This clone was picked up a small number of times. CDR3 residues: CASNGGTSYNEQFF. DNA for the CDR3: TGTGCCAGTAACGGCGGGACGTCCTACAATGAGCAGTTCTTC. The chain carries TRBV19 and TRBJ2-1, with a weak D call TRBD2 (6 bases). The CDR3 is 14 amino acids. V gave up 7 bases and J gave up 1 base, with 11 bases separating them. The germline gives CDR1 LNHDA, CDR2 SQIVND (reference sequence).

The chain has TRBV4-2 and TRBJ1-1; tentatively, D is TRBD1 (5 bases). The CDR3 has 15 residues. V was shortened by 4 bases and J by 2 bases, with 14 bases between the two germline ends. Germline V gene sequence: CDR1 LGHNA, CDR2 YNFKEQ. The CDR3 region has the DNA TGTGCCAGCAGCCCCCTTGGGAGGGACAACACTGAAGCTTTCTTT. It is translated as CASSPLGRDNTEAFF.

The rearrangement uses TRBV27 and TRBJ2-3; TRBD1 aligns across 9 bases. J was trimmed by 4 bases and V by 6 bases; bases with no gene match: 14. The CDR3 has 17 residues. Germline V gene lookup returns CDR1 MNHEY and CDR2 SMNVEV (reference sequence). Here the CDR3 reads CASRAFTGTGSPDTQYF. CDR3 DNA: TGTGCCAGCAGGGCTTTTACCGGGACAGGGTCCCCAGATACGCAGTATTTT.

This chain links TRBV7-6 with TRBJ2-3; D is possibly TRBD1 (7 bases). V lost 2 bases and J 2 bases, leaving 17 bases between the germline ends. CDR3 length equals 17 residues. Germline V gene data show CDR1 as SGHVS and CDR2 as FNYEAQ. The CDR3 DNA sequence: TGTGCCAGCAGCTTAAGGGCAGGGGGGACAGACACAGATACGCAGTATTTT. Translating it yields CASSLRAGGTDTDTQYF.

The rearrangement links TRBV9 to TRBJ1-6, with TRBD1 identical over 7 bases. The J segment lost 4 bases and the V segment lost 3 bases, leaving 7 bases of the junction unmatched. Germline V lookup: CDR1 SGDLS, CDR2 YYNGEE. The CDR3 is made up of 16 amino acids. The CDR3 region has the DNA TGTGCCAGCAGCGCAGCAGGGGGAACTTATAATTCACCCCTCCACTTT. Protein: CASSAAGGTYNSPLHF.

The chain uses TRBV27 and TRBJ1-5, with 7 nucleotides matching TRBD1. V shed 4 bases, J shed 4 bases, and the junction held 4 bases outside the gene matches. Germline CDR1 reads MNHEY; CDR2 reads SMNVEV (reference sequence). CDR3 size: 14 residues. The CDR3 DNA is TGTGCCAGCAGTTCTGCGGACAGGAATCAGCCCCAGCATTTT. Its protein is CASSSADRNQPQHF.

V and J are TRBV5-1 and TRBJ1-4; 12 positions agree with TRBD1. With 4 bases clipped from V and 7 bases from J, the junction kept 8 bases outside the gene matches. Germline CDR1 SGHRS, CDR2 YFSETQ. This CDR3 has 16 amino acids. The CDR3 DNA reads as TGCGCCAGCAGCCCGGGACAGGGGGCTTTCTCTGAAAAACTGTTTTTT. Amino acid sequence: CASSPGQGAFSEKLFF.